This T cell receptor beta chain was sequenced for a study of blood T cell repertoires in COVID-19. As for the study in general: There were acute and convalescent COVID-19 samples, and they came from the United States, Italy and Spain. In each case, the material was cDNA or gDNA derived from T cells, B-cell-depleted T cells, or PBMCs.

In the source study's methods: For nucleated cells, counts were estimated from reference gene primer amplification. Assay used: immunoSEQ multiplex PCR; TCRdb lists only in-frame clones, some missing. V and J calls and clone size follow that table, whereas D and trimming were derived from the DNA. Found here are a few hundred thousand clones, approximately 91% of them singletons; the top ten hold under 3%. Patients of the Seattle cohort, enrolled during active infection, were followed longitudinally. This sequence was found in a person aged 18 to 30 with COVID-19, enrolled during active disease. Sample: peripheral blood.

In nucleotides, the CDR3 is TGTGCCAGCATCCGGGCAACTAATGAAAAACTGTTTTTT. Translation gives CASIRATNEKLFF. The chain links TRBV2 to TRBJ1-4; D unclear. Per germline, CDR1 SNHLY and CDR2 FYNNEI. The V end lost 7 bases, the J end lost 0 bases, and 6 bases lay between the germline ends. CDR3 length: 13 residues. Combining the CDR3 with reference TRBV2 and TRBJ1-4 gives the whole variable domain EPEVTQTPSHQVTQMGQEVILRCVPISNHLYFYWYRQILGQKVEFLVSFYNNEISEKSEIFDDQFSVERPDGSNFTLKIRSTKLEDSAMYFCASIRATNEKLFFGSGTQLSVL.